Shown below are 20 T cell receptor beta chains from a single sample sequenced in a study of early stage breast cancer tumors. Using immunoSEQ multiplex PCR, the repertoire was profiled, and TCRdb retains in-frame clones only, with some absent. This table holds about 46,000 clones, roughly 73% found once. The sequencing sample was made of blood. The receptors were gathered from a person aged 35-50 years with breast cancer.

This clone turned up a few times. Other nucleotide sequences from this sample produce the same CDR3. This chain uses TRBV5-1 with TRBJ2-2; D uncertain. Germline V gene data show CDR1 as SGHRS and CDR2 as YFSETQ. Trimming shortened V by 0 bases and J by 0 bases, and 3 bases separated the two germline ends. This CDR3 is built from 14 residues. The CDR3 spells CASSLDTNTGELFF. In nucleotides, the CDR3 is TGCGCCAGCAGCTTGGACACGAACACCGGGGAGCTGTTTTTT.

This clone was detected only a few times. The chain uses TRBV2 and TRBJ2-7, with 8 bases lining up with TRBD2. Germline V gene data show CDR1 as SNHLY and CDR2 as FYNNEI. Unmatched junction bases numbered 5, after V lost 2 bases and J lost 5 bases. This CDR3 contains 14 residues. CDR3 residues: CASSEQRGQDEQYF. CDR3 nucleotides: TGTGCCAGCAGTGAACAGCGGGGGCAGGACGAGCAGTACTTC.

The sample holds one count of this clone. The chain uses TRBV18 and TRBJ1-3; tentative D call: TRBD1 (5 bases). The germline V gene encodes CDR1 KGHSH and CDR2 LQKENI. The V gene lost 0 bases and the J gene lost 0 bases, with 9 bases spanning the gap. CDR3 length: 16 residues. The CDR3 DNA is TGTGCCAGCTCACCACCTTCGACAGCCTCTGGAAACACCATATATTTT. It codes for CASSPPSTASGNTIYF.

The chain uses TRBV19 and TRBJ1-5; the match to TRBD1 covers 9 bases. J was trimmed by 2 bases and V by 7 bases; bases with no gene match: 3. Per germline, CDR1 LNHDA and CDR2 SQIVND (reference sequence). The CDR3 sequence is 14 residues long. The CDR3 DNA follows: TGTGCCAGTACCCGGACAGGGGGCAATCAGCCCCAGCATTTT. It is translated as CASTRTGGNQPQHF.

The rearrangement joins TRBV10-3 to TRBJ2-1, with D maybe TRBD2 (6 bases). The V gene lost 5 bases and the J gene lost 9 bases, with 8 bases spanning the gap. This CDR3 is 11 amino acids long. CDR1 and CDR2 (germline): ENHRY, SYGVKD. DNA of the CDR3: TGTGCCATCAGTACTAGCACTGAGCAGTTCTTC. This codes for CAISTSTEQFF.

This clone was seen a few times. The CDR3 sequence is CASSETQGTEAFF. In nucleotides, the CDR3 is TGCGCCAGCAGTGAGACCCAGGGGACTGAAGCTTTCTTT. This chain connects TRBV10-1 to TRBJ1-1; a weak D match, TRBD1 (6 bases). Germline V gene data show CDR1 as WNHNN and CDR2 as SYGVQD (reference sequence). The CDR3 runs to 13 residues. The V gene lost 2 bases and the J gene lost 5 bases, with 9 bases spanning the gap.

The CDR3 region is CAITNGAFRGYTF. In nucleotides, the CDR3 is TGTGCCATTACGAACGGGGCATTTCGTGGCTACACCTTC. The V call is TRBV10-3, the J call TRBJ1-2; a weak D match, TRBD1 (5 bases). Germline CDR1 and CDR2: ENHRY and SYGVKD. This CDR3 has 13 residues. The V and J ends lost 9 bases and 7 bases respectively, with 18 bases between them.

The chain carries TRBV5-8 and TRBJ1-1, with TRBD1 matching 9 bases. This CDR3 is built from 17 residues. V shed 0 bases and J 1 base; nucleotides not matched to a gene: 7. Germline CDR1 reads SGHTS; CDR2 reads YDEGEE. CDR3 loop: CASSLGDRAAGNTEAFF. The DNA of the CDR3 is TGTGCCAGCAGCTTGGGGGACAGGGCGGCGGGGAACACTGAAGCTTTCTTT. Combining the CDR3 with reference TRBV5-8 and TRBJ1-1 gives the whole variable domain EAGVTQSPTHLIKTRGQQATLRCSPISGHTSVYWYQQALGLGLQFLLWYDEGEERNRGNFPPRFSGRQFPNYSSELNVNALELEDSALYLCASSLGDRAAGNTEAFFGQGTRLTVV.

This chain uses TRBV30 with TRBJ2-7; 10 bases line up with TRBD1. The CDR3 is made up of 16 amino acids. V lost 2 bases to trimming and J lost 5 bases; unmatched junction nucleotides: 12. Germline V gene sequence: CDR1 GTSNPN, CDR2 SVGIG (reference sequence). CDR3 residues: CAWSPTGTGVGNEQYF. CDR3 in DNA: TGTGCCTGGAGTCCTACGGGGACAGGGGTTGGGAACGAGCAGTACTTC.

In DNA form, the CDR3 reads TGTGCCAGCAGCCACCGAGGAATGCTAGCCAAAAACATTCAGTACTTC. Translation: CASSHRGMLAKNIQYF. The chain carries TRBV27 and TRBJ2-4; D is unclear. V was pared by 6 bases and J by 0 bases, with 15 bases between. The CDR3 is made up of 16 amino acids. CDR1 MNHEY and CDR2 SMNVEV come from the germline V gene (reference sequence).

This chain joins TRBV11-1 and TRBJ2-3; the match to TRBD2 covers 7 bases. The CDR3 covers 14 residues. V shed 1 base and J 14 bases; nucleotides not matched to a gene: 12. The V gene's germline CDR1 is SGHAT and CDR2 FQDESV (reference sequence). In DNA, the CDR3 is TGTGCCAGCAGCTTAGTGGCGGGAGTATTAGCGGTGTATTTT. This translates into CASSLVAGVLAVYF.

V is TRBV28 and J is TRBJ1-2, with 7 bases aligning to TRBD1. This CDR3 has 15 amino acids. Germline V CDR1 and CDR2: MDHEN, SYDVKM. J gave up 2 bases and V 5 bases, and 8 bases lay outside the gene matches. CDR3 in amino acids: CASSPGTATNYGYTF. Written as DNA, the CDR3 is TGTGCCAGCAGTCCGGGGACAGCCACGAACTATGGCTACACCTTC.

The chain links TRBV28 to TRBJ1-1, with TRBD1 as a possible D gene (5 bases). Per germline, CDR1 MDHEN and CDR2 SYDVKM. The CDR3 covers 14 residues. V was clipped by 9 bases and J by 5 bases, with 19 bases between them. The CDR3 region is CASIRGGPDTEAFF. CDR3 in DNA: TGTGCCAGTATTAGGGGAGGGCCGGATACTGAAGCTTTCTTT.

V gene TRBV19 combines with J gene TRBJ2-5, with D possibly matching TRBD1 (6 bases). The germline CDR1 and CDR2 sequences are LNHDA and SQIVND (reference sequence). CDR3 length: 16 amino acids. Trimming left V 4 bases short and J 4 bases short, with 19 bases between. The CDR3 DNA follows: TGTGCCAGTAGTAGGCAGGGGACACGCGTTGGAGAGACCCAGTACTTC. It encodes CASSRQGTRVGETQYF.

This chain uses TRBV19 with TRBJ2-7; 9 nucleotides match TRBD2. V lost 0 bases, J lost 3 bases, and 3 bases stayed unmatched. Per germline, CDR1 LNHDA and CDR2 SQIVND (reference sequence). The CDR3 sequence is 15 residues long. CDR3 sequence: CASSIDDSGSYEQYF. CDR3 sequence (DNA): TGTGCCAGTAGTATAGATGATAGCGGGAGCTACGAGCAGTACTTC.

V usage is TRBV10-3 and J usage is TRBJ2-1, with TRBD2 matching 10 bases. CDR1 is ENHRY and CDR2 is SYGVKD in the germline V gene. The CDR3 is made up of 17 amino acids. Trimming took 6 bases from V and 7 from J; bases not matched to a gene: 15. Here the CDR3 reads CAIRATQGASGRNEQFF. CDR3 DNA sequence: TGTGCCATCAGAGCCACTCAGGGGGCTAGCGGGAGAAATGAGCAGTTCTTC.

In its sample, this clone was seen a few times. The chain combines TRBV10-3 with TRBJ2-1; D remains ambiguous. The CDR3 is made up of 15 amino acids. CDR1 is ENHRY and CDR2 is SYGVKD in the germline V gene. V lost 4 bases to trimming and J lost 0 bases, with 10 bases between them. CDR3 in amino acids: CAISVSEDSYNEQFF. The CDR3 DNA follows: TGTGCCATCAGTGTGAGCGAGGACTCCTACAATGAGCAGTTCTTC.

The genes are TRBV30 and TRBJ2-3, with 9 bases lining up with TRBD1. The trim removed 3 bases at V and 5 bases at J, leaving 3 bases unmatched. The germline V gene has CDR1 GTSNPN and CDR2 SVGIG (reference sequence). There are 13 residues in the CDR3. CDR3 sequence reads: CAWRQGAGDTQYF. DNA of the CDR3: TGTGCCTGGAGACAGGGGGCCGGAGATACGCAGTATTTT. Complete variable domain (other parts from reference TRBV30 and TRBJ2-3): SQTIHQWPATLVQPVGSPLSLECTVEGTSNPNLYWYRQAAGRGLQLLFYSVGIGQISSEVPQNLSASRPQDRQFILSSKKLLLSDSGFYLCAWRQGAGDTQYFGPGTRLTVL.

CDR3: CASSPPAKETQYF. CDR3 DNA: TGTGCCAGCAGCCCCCCCGCGAAGGAGACCCAGTACTTC. The chain links TRBV7-9 to TRBJ2-5; no clear D. Germline CDR1 is SEHNR and CDR2 is FQNEAQ (reference sequence). The CDR3 length is 13 residues. Trimming removed 5 bases from V and 5 bases from J, with 12 bases in between.

Comment on this clone: Its ends do not fully match the called genes, so a read error is possible. V gene TRBV7-3 combines with J gene TRBJ1-2, with D unclear. CDR1 SGHTA and CDR2 FQGTGA come from the germline V gene. This CDR3 region has 13 residues. The CDR3 loop reads CASSLTPGDGYTF. Written as DNA, the CDR3 is TGTGCCAGCAGTTTAACACCCGGGGATGGCTACACCTTC. Full variable domain (missing parts from reference TRBV7-3 and TRBJ1-2): GAGVSQTPSNKVTEKGKYVELRCDPISGHTALYWYRQSLGQGPEFLIYFQGTGAADDSGLPNDRFFAVRPEGSVSTLKIQRTERGDSAVYLCASSLTPGDGYTFGSGTRLTVV.